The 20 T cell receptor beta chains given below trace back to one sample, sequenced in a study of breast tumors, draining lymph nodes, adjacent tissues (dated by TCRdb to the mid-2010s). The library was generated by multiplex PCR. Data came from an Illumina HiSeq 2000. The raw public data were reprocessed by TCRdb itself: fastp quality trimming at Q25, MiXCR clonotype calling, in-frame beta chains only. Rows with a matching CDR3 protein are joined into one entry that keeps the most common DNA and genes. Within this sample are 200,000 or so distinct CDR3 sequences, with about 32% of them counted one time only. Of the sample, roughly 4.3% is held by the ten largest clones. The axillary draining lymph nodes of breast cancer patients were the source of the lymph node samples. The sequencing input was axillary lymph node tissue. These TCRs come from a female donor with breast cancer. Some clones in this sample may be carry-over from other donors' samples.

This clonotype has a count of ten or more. The CDR3 sequence: CASSFSGLAGVYNEQFF. CDR3 coding DNA: TGCGCCAGCAGCTTCTCGGGACTAGCGGGGGTGTACAATGAGCAGTTCTTC. This chain joins TRBV5-1 and TRBJ2-1; 14 bases fit TRBD2. This CDR3 comprises 17 residues. Germline V CDR1 and CDR2: SGHRS, YFSETQ. Trimming cost V 2 bases and J 4 bases; bases outside gene matches: 5.

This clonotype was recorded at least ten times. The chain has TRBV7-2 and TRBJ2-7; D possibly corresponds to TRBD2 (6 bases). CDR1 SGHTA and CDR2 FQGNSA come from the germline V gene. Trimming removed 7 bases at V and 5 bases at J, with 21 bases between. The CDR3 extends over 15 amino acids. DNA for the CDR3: TGTGCCAGCACCCCCAGGGTCGGGAGCCTCGACGAGCAGTACTTC. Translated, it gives CASTPRVGSLDEQYF.

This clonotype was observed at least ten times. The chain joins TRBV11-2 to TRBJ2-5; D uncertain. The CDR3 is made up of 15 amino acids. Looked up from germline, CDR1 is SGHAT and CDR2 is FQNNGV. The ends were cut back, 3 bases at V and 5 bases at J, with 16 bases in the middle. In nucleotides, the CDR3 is TGTGCCAGCAGCTTTGGGGTCGGTCGGTTGGAGACCCAGTACTTC. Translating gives CASSFGVGRLETQYF.

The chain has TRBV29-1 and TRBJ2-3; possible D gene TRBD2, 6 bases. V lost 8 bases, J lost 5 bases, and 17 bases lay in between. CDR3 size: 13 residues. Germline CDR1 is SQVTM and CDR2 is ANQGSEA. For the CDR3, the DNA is TGCAGCCACCGAGGTGGGCGGGGAGATACGCAGTATTTT. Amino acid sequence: CSHRGGRGDTQYF.

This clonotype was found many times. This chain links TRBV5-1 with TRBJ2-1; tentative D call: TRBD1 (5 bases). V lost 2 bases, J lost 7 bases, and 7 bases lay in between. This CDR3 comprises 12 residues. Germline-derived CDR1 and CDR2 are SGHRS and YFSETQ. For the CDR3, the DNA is TGCGCCAGCAGCTTACAGGAGAATGAGCAGTTCTTC. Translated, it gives CASSLQENEQFF.

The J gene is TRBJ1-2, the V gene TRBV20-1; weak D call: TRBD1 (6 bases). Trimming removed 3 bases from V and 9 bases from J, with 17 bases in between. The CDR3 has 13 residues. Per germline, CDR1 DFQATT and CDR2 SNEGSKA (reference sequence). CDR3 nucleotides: TGCAGTGCTAGTCGTGGGGGCAGTTTAAGCTACACCTTC. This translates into CSASRGGSLSYTF.

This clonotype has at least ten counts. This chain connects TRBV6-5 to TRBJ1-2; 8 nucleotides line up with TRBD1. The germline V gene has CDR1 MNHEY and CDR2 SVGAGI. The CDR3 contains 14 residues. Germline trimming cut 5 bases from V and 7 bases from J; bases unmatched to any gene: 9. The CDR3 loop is CASSISGQEGGYTF. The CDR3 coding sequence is TGTGCCAGCAGTATTTCGGGACAGGAGGGTGGCTACACCTTC.

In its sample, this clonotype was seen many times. The CDR3 coding sequence is TGTGCCAGCACACTAATGGGGCGGGGCAATCAGCCCCAGCATTTT. It specifies CASTLMGRGNQPQHF. V usage is TRBV2 and J usage is TRBJ1-5; D possibly corresponds to TRBD1 (5 bases). Germline values: CDR1 SNHLY, CDR2 FYNNEI. The V and J ends lost 7 bases and 2 bases respectively, with 15 bases between them. The CDR3 contains 15 residues.

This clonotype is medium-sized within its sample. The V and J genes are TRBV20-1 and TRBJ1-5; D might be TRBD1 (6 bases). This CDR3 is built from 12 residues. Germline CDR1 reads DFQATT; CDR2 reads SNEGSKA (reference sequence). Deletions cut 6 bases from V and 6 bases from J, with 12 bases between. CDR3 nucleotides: TGCAGTGCCACAGGGCCGCCTCAGCCCCAGCATTTT. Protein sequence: CSATGPPQPQHF.

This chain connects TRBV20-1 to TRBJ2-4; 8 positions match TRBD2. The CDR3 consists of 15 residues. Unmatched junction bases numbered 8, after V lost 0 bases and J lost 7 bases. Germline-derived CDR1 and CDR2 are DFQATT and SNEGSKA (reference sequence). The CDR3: CSARDPKAGVNIQYF. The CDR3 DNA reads TGCAGTGCTAGAGACCCAAAAGCGGGAGTGAACATTCAGTACTTC.

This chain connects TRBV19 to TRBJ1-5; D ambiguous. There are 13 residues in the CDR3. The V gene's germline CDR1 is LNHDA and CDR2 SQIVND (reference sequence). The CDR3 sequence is CAREDIRNQPQHF. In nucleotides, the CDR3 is TGTGCTAGAGAAGACATACGCAATCAGCCCCAGCATTTT.

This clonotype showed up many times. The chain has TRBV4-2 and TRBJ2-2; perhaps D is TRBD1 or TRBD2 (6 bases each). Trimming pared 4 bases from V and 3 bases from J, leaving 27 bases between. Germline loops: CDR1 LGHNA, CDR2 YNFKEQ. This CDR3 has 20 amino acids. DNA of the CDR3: TGTGCCAGCAGCCGGAATCACCCCGGGGGCGGAACGGGTGACACCGGGGAGCTGTTTTTT. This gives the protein CASSRNHPGGGTGDTGELFF.

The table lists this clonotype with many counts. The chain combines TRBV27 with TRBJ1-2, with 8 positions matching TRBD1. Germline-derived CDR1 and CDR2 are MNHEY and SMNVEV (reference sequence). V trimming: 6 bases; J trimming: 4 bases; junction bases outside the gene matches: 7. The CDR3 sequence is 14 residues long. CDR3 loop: CASRQLDRVYGYTF. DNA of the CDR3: TGTGCCAGCAGACAATTGGACAGGGTCTATGGCTACACCTTC.

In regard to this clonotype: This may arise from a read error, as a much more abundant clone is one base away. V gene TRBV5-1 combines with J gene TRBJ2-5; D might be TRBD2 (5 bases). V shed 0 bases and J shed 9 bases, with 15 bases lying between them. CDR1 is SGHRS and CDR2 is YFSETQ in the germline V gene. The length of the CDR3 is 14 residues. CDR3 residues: CASSLEVGGEPQYF. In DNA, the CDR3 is TGCGCCAGCAGCTTGGAGGTGGGTGGGGAGCCCCAGTACTTC.

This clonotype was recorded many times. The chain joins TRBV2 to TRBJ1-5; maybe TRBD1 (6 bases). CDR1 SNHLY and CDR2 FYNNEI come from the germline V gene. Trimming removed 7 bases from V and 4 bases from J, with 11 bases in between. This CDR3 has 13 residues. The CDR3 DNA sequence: TGTGCCAGCACCTGGACAGCTAATCAGCCCCAGCATTTT. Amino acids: CASTWTANQPQHF.

The CDR3 nucleotides read TGTGCCAGCAGTCCCCTGACAGGGGGCGGGGCCAACGTCCTGACTTTC. Protein sequence: CASSPLTGGGANVLTF. The rearrangement joins TRBV12-3 or TRBV12-4 to TRBJ2-6, with 10 bases matching TRBD1. Trimming cost V 5 bases and J 4 bases; bases outside gene matches: 5. The CDR3 is 16 amino acids.

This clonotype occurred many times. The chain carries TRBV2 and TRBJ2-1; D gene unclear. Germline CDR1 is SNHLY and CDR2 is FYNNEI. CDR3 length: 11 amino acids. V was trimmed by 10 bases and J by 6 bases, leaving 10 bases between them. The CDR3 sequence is CATVGFNEQFF. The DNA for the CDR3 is TGTGCCACCGTGGGGTTCAATGAGCAGTTCTTC. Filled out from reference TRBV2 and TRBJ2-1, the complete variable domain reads EPEVTQTPSHQVTQMGQEVILRCVPISNHLYFYWYRQILGQKVEFLVSFYNNEISEKSEIFDDQFSVERPDGSNFTLKIRSTKLEDSAMYFCATVGFNEQFFGPGTRLTVL.

The CDR3 DNA sequence: TGTGCCAGCAGCCGCGGGGCCCAGACAGTAAACAATAATTCACCCCTCCACTTT. Encoded protein: CASSRGAQTVNNNSPLHF. The chain combines TRBV7-9 with TRBJ1-6, with D possibly TRBD1 on 5 matching bases. The CDR3 length is 18 residues. Germline V CDR1 and CDR2: SEHNR, FQNEAQ (reference sequence). Trimming removed 5 bases at V and 5 bases at J, with 22 bases between.

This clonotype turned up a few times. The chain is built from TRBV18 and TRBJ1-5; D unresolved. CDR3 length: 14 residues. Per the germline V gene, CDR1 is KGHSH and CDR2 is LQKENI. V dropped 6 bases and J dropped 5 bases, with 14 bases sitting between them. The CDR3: CASSPLPRDQPQHF. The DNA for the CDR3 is TGTGCCAGCTCCCCGCTCCCGAGGGATCAGCCCCAGCATTTT.

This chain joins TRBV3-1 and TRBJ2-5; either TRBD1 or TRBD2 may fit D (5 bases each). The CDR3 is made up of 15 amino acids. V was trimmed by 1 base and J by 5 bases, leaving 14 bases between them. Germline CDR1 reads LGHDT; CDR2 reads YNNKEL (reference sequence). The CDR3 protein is CASSQGRGAWETQYF. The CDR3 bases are TGTGCCAGCAGCCAAGGTCGGGGCGCCTGGGAGACCCAGTACTTC.